The present T cell receptor beta chain was sequenced within a study of Tregs in tolerant kidney transplant recipients. Method: immunoSEQ multiplex PCR; TCRdb's copy keeps in-frame clones and lacks some. Among 80,000 or so clones listed, roughly nine tenths were seen once. The V gene end was trimmed by 5 bases and the J gene end by 4 bases; junction bases not matched to a gene: 5. Germline lookup yields CDR1 SGHTA and CDR2 FQGNSA. This CDR3 contains 14 residues. This clone was observed once. Mixed chimerism was transient after nonmyeloablative marrow transplants from related graft donors. Unstimulated regulatory T cells (CD4+CD25+CD127-), CD4+CD25- non-regulatory cells, CD4 and CD8 cells were FACS-sorted from thawed PBMCs.

This clonotype originated in a human patient who received a combined kidney and bone marrow transplant. Some T cells may have come from the graft donor. The chain employs TRBV7-2 and TRBJ1-2, with TRBD1 identical over 9 bases. This material consisted of CD4+ T cells from blood (PBMCs), taken 24 months after the transplant. CDR3 sequence: CASSPGQGAYGYTF. The CDR3 DNA sequence: TGTGCCAGCAGCCCGGGACAGGGAGCCTATGGCTACACCTTC.